This TCR beta chain was recovered during a study of OX40 agonist ivuxolimab in advanced cancers. Turning to the study itself: An anti-OX40 (CD134) antibody with agonistic activity, ivuxolimab, was administered to patients. Checkpoint inhibitors had been given previously to over 30% of patients.

This clone was detected only once. Germline CDR1 MNHEY, CDR2 SMNVEV (reference sequence). This CDR3 contains 12 residues. The ends lost 6 bases at V and 2 bases at J; junction bases unmatched: 1. Assay: immunoSEQ multiplex PCR; the TCRdb copy retains only in-frame clones and omits some. The sample carries 60,000 to 70,000 clones, around 90% recorded once. The source was CD4+ or CD8+ T cells sorted from blood, collected in a trial of the OX40 agonist ivuxolimab. The J gene is TRBJ2-7, the V gene TRBV27; 7 bases are shared with TRBD2. The clonotype comes from an adult with an advanced solid tumor such as melanoma, head and neck, liver or kidney cancer. CDR3 coding DNA: TGTGCCAGCAGGGCGGGAGCCTACGAGCAGTACTTC. It codes for CASRAGAYEQYF.